The 30 T cell receptor beta chains in this list originate from one sample, sequenced in a study of blood T cell repertoires in COVID-19. Libraries were prepared by immunoSEQ multiplex PCR; TCRdb keeps only in-frame clonotypes and omits some of them. The data contain some 450,000 clones, approximately 90% of them singletons. The sample comprised peripheral blood. The receptors stem from a man aged 18 to 30 with COVID-19, enrolled during active disease.

The chain carries TRBV28 and TRBJ1-4; no firm D call. V lost 5 bases to trimming and J lost 8 bases, with 15 bases between them. The germline CDR1 and CDR2 sequences are MDHEN and SYDVKM. CDR3 size: 14 residues. The CDR3, as DNA: TGTGCCAGCAGTCCGCGACTAGAAGGGGAAAAACTGTTTTTT. Residues: CASSPRLEGEKLFF.

In this sample, this clone turned up a few times. The rearrangement links TRBV19 to TRBJ1-5; D is perhaps TRBD1 (5 bases). Trimming took off 10 bases at V and 3 bases at J, with 13 bases between the two ends. Per germline, CDR1 LNHDA and CDR2 SQIVND (reference sequence). CDR3 size: 13 residues. The CDR3 DNA sequence: TGTGCCACCACCGAGACAGCCAATCAGCCCCAGCATTTT. Its protein is CATTETANQPQHF.

CDR3 bases: TGTGCCAGCAGTGAGACAGGACAGGGGGCGCAGGGCTACACCTTC. Amino acids: CASSETGQGAQGYTF. J is TRBJ1-2 and V is TRBV6-1; 11 bases match TRBD1. The CDR3 spans 15 residues. Germline-derived CDR1 and CDR2 are MNHNS and SASEGT. V gave up 3 bases and J gave up 8 bases; unmatched junction bases: 8.

The genes are TRBV27 and TRBJ2-7; TRBD1 might be the D (6 bases). The CDR3 spans 15 residues. Germline-derived CDR1 and CDR2 are MNHEY and SMNVEV (reference sequence). V lost 7 bases and J lost 1, with 17 bases in between. The CDR3 sequence is CASMVGGVSSYEQYF. The CDR3 DNA reads TGTGCCAGCATGGTAGGGGGAGTCAGTTCCTACGAGCAGTACTTC.

CDR3 loop: CASRHRDRGHTGELFF. The CDR3 nucleotides read TGTGCCAGTAGGCATCGGGACAGGGGGCATACCGGGGAGCTGTTTTTT. This chain joins TRBV19 and TRBJ2-2, with 12 positions matching TRBD1. Germline V gene data show CDR1 as LNHDA and CDR2 as SQIVND (reference sequence). With 6 bases clipped from V and 5 bases from J, the junction kept 7 bases outside the gene matches. The CDR3 has 16 residues.

The count of this clone is one. The chain links TRBV4-1 to TRBJ1-1, with D possibly TRBD1 on 5 matching bases. Deletions cut 1 base from V and 5 bases from J, with 11 bases between. The CDR3 covers 14 residues. Per the germline V gene, CDR1 is MGHRA and CDR2 is YSYEKL. CDR3 nucleotide sequence: TGCGCCAGCAGCCAAGCGGGCGGGGCGACTGAAGCTTTCTTT. Its protein product is CASSQAGGATEAFF.

The chain has TRBV20-1 and TRBJ2-1; TRBD1 matches 9 bases. The CDR3 loop spans 13 amino acids. Germline CDR1 DFQATT, CDR2 SNEGSKA (reference sequence). The V gene end was trimmed by 3 bases and the J gene end by 7 bases; junction bases not matched to a gene: 4. CDR3 protein: CSASDGQGNEQFF. The DNA for the CDR3 is TGCAGTGCTAGTGACGGACAGGGGAATGAGCAGTTCTTC.

This chain joins TRBV2 and TRBJ2-7, with D possibly TRBD2 on 6 matching bases. V lost 4 bases, J lost 3 bases, and 13 bases lay in between. The length of the CDR3 is 14 residues. The germline CDR1 and CDR2 sequences are SNHLY and FYNNEI. This chain's CDR3 is CASSASSVIYEQYF. In DNA, the CDR3 is TGTGCCAGCAGTGCATCTAGCGTAATCTACGAGCAGTACTTC.

V is TRBV6-5 and J is TRBJ2-5; 10 nucleotides align to TRBD2. Germline assignment: CDR1 MNHEY and CDR2 SVGAGI. V shed 2 bases, J shed 5 bases, and the junction held 8 bases outside the gene matches. The CDR3 totals 16 residues. CDR3 sequence: CASSYEAGGRRETQYF. CDR3 DNA sequence: TGTGCCAGCAGTTACGAAGCGGGAGGGAGGCGGGAGACCCAGTACTTC.

The genes are TRBV24-1 and TRBJ2-1; the match to TRBD2 covers 8 bases. This CDR3 has 16 residues. Losses at the gene ends were 5 bases for V and 7 bases for J; bases not matched to a gene: 12. Germline V gives CDR1 KGHDR, CDR2 SFDVKD. The CDR3 bases are TGTGCCACCAGTGGGCCTGGGGCGGGAGGAGGTAATGAGCAGTTCTTC. This translates into CATSGPGAGGGNEQFF.

The V and J genes are TRBV7-9 and TRBJ1-2; D unresolved. The CDR3 spans 12 residues. Germline V lookup: CDR1 SEHNR, CDR2 FQNEAQ (reference sequence). V gave up 5 bases and J gave up 8 bases, with 12 bases separating them. CDR3 sequence (DNA): TGTGCCAGCAGCGAATACAGTCACGGCTACACCTTC. Amino acid sequence: CASSEYSHGYTF.

J is TRBJ2-5 and V is TRBV7-9, with D hard to call. Germline CDR1 SEHNR, CDR2 FQNEAQ (reference sequence). V was clipped by 1 base and J by 2 bases, with 8 bases between them. The CDR3 consists of 14 residues. CDR3 in DNA: TGTGCCAGCAGCTTAGTCGTGACACAAGAGACCCAGTACTTC. This encodes CASSLVVTQETQYF.

The genes are TRBV6-5 and TRBJ2-4; maybe TRBD2 (6 bases). V lost 6 bases, J lost 1 base, and 10 bases lay in between. The germline V gene has CDR1 MNHEY and CDR2 SVGAGI. CDR3 length equals 14 residues. This CDR3 reads CASRSAGAKNIQYF. The CDR3 nucleotides read TGTGCCAGCAGGAGCGCGGGGGCCAAAAACATTCAGTACTTC.

This clone was seen only a few times. The chain couples TRBV19 to TRBJ1-6; 8 nucleotides agree with TRBD1. J was trimmed by 7 bases and V by 3 bases; bases with no gene match: 2. Germline CDR1 is LNHDA and CDR2 is SQIVND (reference sequence). This CDR3 is built from 14 residues. CDR3 region: CASSMRQGNSPLHF. The CDR3 DNA follows: TGTGCCAGTAGTATGAGACAGGGGAATTCACCCCTCCACTTT.

The chain employs TRBV29-1 and TRBJ2-1, with 10 positions matching TRBD1. This CDR3 has 14 amino acids. V shed 8 bases, J shed 5 bases, and the junction held 9 bases outside the gene matches. From germline, CDR1 is SQVTM and CDR2 ANQGSEA. Here the CDR3 DNA reads TGCAGCTACGGGACAGGGGCGGGAGACAATGAGCAGTTCTTC. Protein sequence: CSYGTGAGDNEQFF.

The CDR3 spells CASIRAGGPGGELFF. CDR3 nucleotides: TGCGCCAGCATTAGGGCGGGAGGGCCTGGCGGGGAGCTGTTTTTT. This chain links TRBV10-2 with TRBJ2-2; 9 bases line up with TRBD2. The CDR3 totals 15 residues. CDR1 and CDR2 (germline): WSHSY, SAAADI. The junction had 10 bases not matched to a gene; V was cut back by 7 bases and J by 7 bases.

This sequence joins TRBV10-2 and TRBJ1-1; D is uncertain. Germline CDR1 reads WSHSY; CDR2 reads SAAADI. V was clipped by 7 bases and J by 1 base, with 10 bases between them. This CDR3 contains 13 residues. Written as DNA, the CDR3 is TGCGCCAGCACTCTACGCCAGAACACTGAAGCTTTCTTT. This gives the protein CASTLRQNTEAFF.

The chain uses TRBV5-1 and TRBJ2-1; the match to TRBD2 covers 7 bases. Germline V gene lookup returns CDR1 SGHRS and CDR2 YFSETQ. Trimming at V came to 2 bases and at J to 6 bases, leaving 17 bases not matched to a gene. This CDR3 spans 18 amino acids. In DNA form, the CDR3 reads TGCGCCAGCAGCTTTAGTGCCGCTAGCGGAGTCGCTGGCAATGAGCAGTTCTTC. It yields the protein CASSFSAASGVAGNEQFF.

The rearrangement links TRBV15 to TRBJ1-4; no firm D call. V was trimmed by 1 base and J by 9 bases, leaving 6 bases between them. This CDR3 is built from 12 residues. Per the germline V gene, CDR1 is LNHNV and CDR2 is YYDKDF (reference sequence). DNA for the CDR3: TGTGCCACCAGCAGAGGCGAACAAAAACTGTTTTTT. Translating gives CATSRGEQKLFF.

CDR3 region: CAWVDREVEETQYF. For the CDR3, the DNA is TGTGCCTGGGTTGACAGGGAGGTAGAGGAGACCCAGTACTTC. V gene TRBV30 combines with J gene TRBJ2-5, with D perhaps matching TRBD1 (7 bases). Trimming took 5 bases from V and 5 from J, leaving 18 bases between them. Germline CDR1 and CDR2: GTSNPN and SVGIG (reference sequence). CDR3 length: 14 amino acids.

The V and J genes are TRBV2 and TRBJ2-1; D ambiguous. Trimming removed 8 bases from V and 4 bases from J, with 18 bases in between. This CDR3 has 15 residues. CDR1 is SNHLY and CDR2 is FYNNEI in the germline V gene. CDR3: CASPASMSSYNEQFF. CDR3 DNA: TGTGCCAGCCCCGCGAGCATGAGCTCTTACAATGAGCAGTTCTTC.

This clone was seen a few times. V is TRBV30 and J is TRBJ1-1, with TRBD1 as a possible D gene (6 bases). Trimming stripped 1 base from V and 6 bases from J, with 15 bases between. This CDR3 has 14 residues. CDR1 is GTSNPN, CDR2 SVGIG, per germline (reference sequence). CDR3 protein: CAWSGTAALSEAFF. The CDR3 DNA follows: TGTGCCTGGAGTGGGACAGCGGCCCTTTCTGAAGCTTTCTTT.

This chain joins TRBV6-5 and TRBJ2-5; the D gene is possibly TRBD1 (5 bases). Trimming cost V 7 bases and J 1 base, with 10 bases left between them. The V gene's germline CDR1 is MNHEY and CDR2 SVGAGI. The CDR3 covers 13 residues. The CDR3 loop reads CASNTGSQETQYF. In DNA, the CDR3 is TGTGCCAGCAACACAGGATCCCAAGAGACCCAGTACTTC.

This chain uses TRBV2 with TRBJ1-2, with D maybe TRBD1 (6 bases). Looked up from germline, CDR1 is SNHLY and CDR2 is FYNNEI. The V and J ends lost 6 bases and 5 bases respectively, with 16 bases between them. This CDR3 region has 14 residues. The CDR3 loop reads CASSPFRGGYGYTF. CDR3 bases: TGTGCCAGCAGCCCCTTCAGGGGAGGGTATGGCTACACCTTC.

The chain links TRBV19 to TRBJ1-5; no clear D gene. The CDR3 has 15 amino acids. Germline CDR1 and CDR2: LNHDA and SQIVND (reference sequence). Trimming shortened V by 5 bases and J by 4 bases, and 15 bases separated the two germline ends. The CDR3 DNA sequence: TGTGCCAGTAGTCCGCACACACGGGGAAATCAGCCCCAGCATTTT. Protein product: CASSPHTRGNQPQHF. Combining the CDR3 with reference TRBV19 and TRBJ1-5 gives the whole variable domain DGGITQSPKYLFRKEGQNVTLSCEQNLNHDAMYWYRQDPGQGLRLIYYSQIVNDFQKGDIAEGYSVSREKKESFPLTVTSAQKNPTAFYLCASSPHTRGNQPQHFGDGTRLSIL.

This chain uses TRBV6-5 with TRBJ1-2, with a weak D call TRBD1 (6 bases). Trimming took off 2 bases at V and 2 bases at J, with 12 bases between the two ends. The CDR3 contains 15 residues. The germline V gene encodes CDR1 MNHEY and CDR2 SVGAGI. The CDR3 reads CASSYGGGQNYGYTF. The CDR3 nucleotides are TGTGCCAGCAGTTACGGCGGCGGACAGAACTATGGCTACACCTTC.

This clone was counted between two and nine times. CDR3 bases: TGTGCCACCAGTGACGCCGGGACGGGAGGCACAGATACGCAGTATTTT. Translated: CATSDAGTGGTDTQYF. This chain uses TRBV24-1 with TRBJ2-3; D is perhaps TRBD2 (6 bases). Germline CDR1 KGHDR, CDR2 SFDVKD. The CDR3 loop spans 16 amino acids. V dropped 4 bases and J dropped 1 base, with 14 bases sitting between them.

The gene calls are TRBV5-4 and TRBJ2-3; 13 bases are shared with TRBD2. Trimming cost V 5 bases and J 4 bases; bases outside gene matches: 10. Germline V gene sequence: CDR1 SGHNT, CDR2 YYREEE (reference sequence). There are 17 residues in the CDR3. This chain's CDR3 is CASSRGLAGASADTQYF. In nucleotides, the CDR3 is TGTGCCAGCAGTCGTGGACTAGCGGGGGCAAGTGCAGATACGCAGTATTTT.

This chain uses TRBV13 with TRBJ1-4, with TRBD1 as a possible D gene (5 bases). Deletions cut 1 base from V and 11 bases from J, with 5 bases between. This CDR3 has 11 residues. Germline values: CDR1 PRHDT, CDR2 FYEKMQ (reference sequence). CDR3: CASSLAGKLFF. DNA of the CDR3: TGTGCCAGCAGCTTAGCAGGGAAACTGTTTTTT.

The rearrangement uses TRBV19 and TRBJ2-7, with TRBD1 matching over 7 bases. The ends lost 5 bases at V and 3 bases at J; junction bases unmatched: 4. CDR3 length: 13 residues. Germline CDR1 reads LNHDA; CDR2 reads SQIVND (reference sequence). The CDR3 sequence: CASSPTGFYEQYF. In DNA form, the CDR3 reads TGTGCCAGTAGTCCGACAGGGTTCTACGAGCAGTACTTC.